The 24 T cell receptor beta chains below all came from one sample that was sequenced in a study of T cell responses to AZD1222 COVID-19 vaccine. Clones were sequenced by immunoSEQ multiplex PCR, and TCRdb holds only the in-frame ones, with some missing. The sample lists 150,000 to 200,000 clones, 87% seen once, with approximately 2.7% in the top ten. Material: peripheral blood, obtained on day 0 of MenACWY control vaccination. These receptors all stem from an adult in good health.

The chain combines TRBV5-1 with TRBJ2-3; a weak D match, TRBD2 (6 bases). The germline CDR1 and CDR2 sequences are SGHRS and YFSETQ. This CDR3 comprises 15 residues. Trimming removed 1 base from V and 4 bases from J, with 13 bases in between. This CDR3 is CASSLLTGVSDTQYF. The CDR3, as DNA: TGCGCCAGCAGCTTGTTAACGGGAGTTTCAGATACGCAGTATTTT.

This chain connects TRBV6-5 to TRBJ2-3, with 7 bases matching TRBD1. This CDR3 is 14 amino acids long. Germline CDR1 reads MNHEY; CDR2 reads SVGAGI. With V trimmed by 4 bases and J by 9 bases, 10 bases remained unmatched. This CDR3 reads CASSSYEGAATQYF. CDR3 DNA sequence: TGTGCCAGCAGTTCTTATGAGGGGGCCGCAACGCAGTATTTT.

The chain has TRBV27 and TRBJ2-2; D tentatively reads TRBD1 or TRBD2 (5 bases each). Germline loops: CDR1 MNHEY, CDR2 SMNVEV (reference sequence). This CDR3 is built from 15 residues. V lost 2 bases and J lost 4, with 11 bases in between. CDR3 nucleotides: TGTGCCAGCAGTTTAATGGGACCCTTCACCGGGGAGCTGTTTTTT. This gives the protein CASSLMGPFTGELFF.

The chain links TRBV7-9 to TRBJ2-7, with TRBD1 matching 9 bases. The CDR3 is 14 residues long. Germline V lookup: CDR1 SEHNR, CDR2 FQNEAQ (reference sequence). V shed 1 base, J shed 5 bases, and the junction held 3 bases outside the gene matches. This chain's CDR3 is CASSLDRGRDEQYF. The CDR3 nucleotides read TGTGCCAGCAGCTTAGACAGGGGGCGCGACGAGCAGTACTTC. The full variable domain, in which reference TRBV7-9 and TRBJ2-7 provide the parts outside the CDR3, is DTGVSQNPRHKITKRGQNVTFRCDPISEHNRLYWYRQTLGQGPEFLTYFQNEAQLEKSRLLSDRFSAERPKGSFSTLEIQRTEQGDSAMYLCASSLDRGRDEQYFGPGTRLTVT.

The chain is built from TRBV18 and TRBJ1-5; 7 nucleotides match TRBD1. J lost 1 base, V lost 3 bases, and 9 bases had no gene match. This CDR3 contains 17 residues. The germline V gene encodes CDR1 KGHSH and CDR2 LQKENI. CDR3 residues: CASSPLPGGTSNQPQHF. The CDR3 region has the DNA TGTGCCAGCTCACCGCTACCAGGGGGTACGAGCAATCAGCCCCAGCATTTT.

J is TRBJ1-1 and V is TRBV5-4; 10 positions match TRBD1. The V gene's germline CDR1 is SGHNT and CDR2 YYREEE (reference sequence). This CDR3 has 16 amino acids. Losses at the gene ends were 4 bases for V and 4 bases for J; bases not matched to a gene: 10. CDR3 amino acids: CASSLGQGVSGTEAFF. The CDR3 DNA sequence: TGTGCCAGCAGCCTAGGACAGGGGGTATCGGGCACTGAAGCTTTCTTT. The entire variable domain, with the rest obtained from reference TRBV5-4 and TRBJ1-1, is as follows: ETGVTQSPTHLIKTRGQQVTLRCSSQSGHNTVSWYQQALGQGPQFIFQYYREEENGRGNFPPRFSGLQFPNYSSELNVNALELDDSALYLCASSLGQGVSGTEAFFGQGTRLTVV.

The rearrangement links TRBV28 to TRBJ2-3; D uncertain. This CDR3 comprises 12 residues. Deletions cut 8 bases from V and 2 bases from J, with 8 bases between. Germline assignment: CDR1 MDHEN and CDR2 SYDVKM. The CDR3 DNA follows: TGTGCCAGCGCCTGGGACACAGATACGCAGTATTTT. Translating gives CASAWDTDTQYF.

This chain joins TRBV20-1 and TRBJ2-1; possibly TRBD1 for D (5 bases). There are 11 residues in the CDR3. V was pared by 0 bases and J by 8 bases, with 5 bases between. Germline V CDR1 and CDR2: DFQATT, SNEGSKA (reference sequence). CDR3: CSARDRDEQFF. CDR3 in DNA: TGCAGTGCTAGAGACAGGGATGAGCAGTTCTTC.

The rearrangement links TRBV7-3 to TRBJ2-2; possible D gene TRBD1, 5 bases. This CDR3 comprises 13 residues. Germline CDR1 SGHTA, CDR2 FQGTGA. The germline V and J ends were trimmed by 1 base and 6 bases, with 6 bases remaining between them. DNA of the CDR3: TGTGCCAGCAGCTTAATGGGGCCCGGGGAGCTGTTTTTT. This sequence encodes CASSLMGPGELFF.

The chain links TRBV6-2 or TRBV6-3 to TRBJ2-3; 8 bases fit TRBD2. Trimming cost V 5 bases and J 4 bases; bases outside gene matches: 5. This CDR3 region has 14 residues. Germline V gene sequence: CDR1 MNHEY, CDR2 SVGEGT. The CDR3 DNA sequence: TGTGCCAGCAGTGACCGAGCGGGGGCAGATACGCAGTATTTT. Translation gives CASSDRAGADTQYF.

V usage is TRBV7-3 and J usage is TRBJ2-3; D unresolved. Trimming stripped 4 bases from V and 0 bases from J, with 11 bases between. The CDR3 is 15 residues long. The V gene's germline CDR1 is SGHTA and CDR2 FQGTGA. The CDR3 loop is CASSSGLVSTDTQYF. In DNA, the CDR3 is TGTGCCAGCAGCTCCGGTCTTGTGAGCACAGATACGCAGTATTTT. Drawing the rest from reference TRBV7-3 and TRBJ2-3, the complete variable domain is GAGVSQTPSNKVTEKGKYVELRCDPISGHTALYWYRQSLGQGPEFLIYFQGTGAADDSGLPNDRFFAVRPEGSVSTLKIQRTERGDSAVYLCASSSGLVSTDTQYFGPGTRLTVL.

The rearrangement links TRBV20-1 to TRBJ2-4; TRBD2 is a possible D gene (6 bases). V was pared by 3 bases and J by 1 base, with 16 bases between. Germline V gene sequence: CDR1 DFQATT, CDR2 SNEGSKA (reference sequence). CDR3 length: 16 residues. The CDR3 loop is CSASRQTTSAKNIQYF. The CDR3 nucleotides are TGCAGTGCTAGTAGGCAAACCACTAGCGCCAAAAACATTCAGTACTTC.

The rearrangement joins TRBV5-4 to TRBJ2-7; 7 positions match TRBD1. The length of the CDR3 is 11 residues. J lost 3 bases, V lost 7 bases, and 1 base had no gene match. In germline, CDR1 is SGHNT, CDR2 YYREEE (reference sequence). For the CDR3, the DNA is TGTGCCAGCGGGACAGACTACGAGCAGTACTTC. It translates to CASGTDYEQYF.

V gene TRBV5-6 combines with J gene TRBJ1-1, with 7 nucleotides matching TRBD1. This CDR3 has 14 residues. Trimming took 3 bases from V and 7 from J; bases not matched to a gene: 9. The germline CDR1 and CDR2 sequences are SGHDT and YYEEEE. The CDR3 loop is CASSWGNRGREAFF. CDR3 bases: TGTGCCAGCAGCTGGGGTAACAGGGGACGTGAAGCTTTCTTT.

The chain recombines TRBV12-3 or TRBV12-4 with TRBJ1-2; maybe TRBD1 (6 bases). The CDR3 sequence is 13 residues long. V shed 6 bases and J shed 3 bases, with 11 bases lying between them. As DNA, the CDR3 is TGTGCCAGCAGCCTACAGGGTGACTATGGCTACACCTTC. Protein: CASSLQGDYGYTF.

This chain uses TRBV7-8 with TRBJ2-1; perhaps D is TRBD1 or TRBD2 (5 bases each). V lost 5 bases, J lost 7 bases, and 24 bases lay in between. Germline lookup yields CDR1 SGHVS and CDR2 FQNEAQ. The CDR3 has 17 amino acids. CDR3 sequence: CASSPRVAERGANEQFF. The CDR3 DNA sequence: TGTGCCAGCAGCCCTAGGGTGGCAGAAAGGGGAGCGAATGAGCAGTTCTTC.

This clone was found a few times. The chain is built from TRBV11-2 and TRBJ2-5, with D possibly TRBD2 on 6 matching bases. With 2 bases removed from V and 6 bases from J, the gap between germline ends came to 19 bases. Germline values: CDR1 SGHAT, CDR2 FQNNGV. This CDR3 region has 16 residues. The CDR3 bases are TGTGCCAGCAGCTTAAGTAGGTGGAGGGATGGACAGACCCAGTACTTC. Translated, it gives CASSLSRWRDGQTQYF.

The chain has TRBV28 and TRBJ1-5; TRBD1 matches 8 bases. This CDR3 has 14 amino acids. Trimming at V came to 7 bases and at J to 7 bases, leaving 9 bases not matched to a gene. CDR1 and CDR2 from the germline V gene are MDHEN and SYDVKM. The CDR3 region is CASNSGQGGQPQHF. CDR3 nucleotides: TGTGCCAGCAATAGTGGACAGGGCGGCCAGCCCCAGCATTTT.

V is TRBV7-6 and J is TRBJ1-6; D uncertain. The length of the CDR3 is 13 residues. Trimming left V 1 base short and J 9 bases short, with 7 bases between. CDR1 and CDR2 from the germline V gene are SGHVS and FNYEAQ. CDR3 in amino acids: CASSLEAVSPLHF. The CDR3 bases are TGTGCCAGCAGCTTAGAAGCAGTTTCACCCCTCCACTTT.

This clone was seen only a few times. The chain uses TRBV5-8 and TRBJ1-4; no clear D. Per the germline V gene, CDR1 is SGHTS and CDR2 is YDEGEE. The CDR3 covers 15 residues. V lost 2 bases and J 6 bases, leaving 14 bases between the germline ends. DNA of the CDR3: TGTGCCAGCAGCTTAAGCACAGCTCCCGATGAAAAACTGTTTTTT. Its translation is CASSLSTAPDEKLFF.

V usage is TRBV28 and J usage is TRBJ2-1; perhaps TRBD2 as D (6 bases). The germline CDR1 and CDR2 sequences are MDHEN and SYDVKM. V shed 7 bases and J shed 6 bases, with 22 bases lying between them. This CDR3 has 16 residues. CDR3 residues: CASNSPWASEVNEQFF. CDR3 sequence (DNA): TGTGCCAGCAATAGCCCCTGGGCTAGCGAGGTCAATGAGCAGTTCTTC.

V usage is TRBV14 and J usage is TRBJ2-7, with a weak D call TRBD2 (6 bases). Between the trimmed V and J ends, which lost 4 bases and 7 bases, there was a span of 11 bases. CDR3 length: 12 residues. Germline CDR1 and CDR2: SGHDN and FVKESK. The CDR3 DNA is TGTGCCAGCAGCCCAACTAGCTGGGAGCAGTACTTC. Translating gives CASSPTSWEQYF.

This chain joins TRBV6-4 and TRBJ1-1; D is unresolved. The CDR3 is made up of 14 amino acids. Germline CDR1 reads MRHNA; CDR2 reads SNTAGT. V lost 6 bases and J 1 base, leaving 12 bases between the germline ends. The CDR3 nucleotides are TGTGCCAGCAGGGGGAGCGGGCGGAACACTGAAGCTTTCTTT. Translated, it gives CASRGSGRNTEAFF.

V and J are TRBV6-5 and TRBJ1-2; 7 bases agree with TRBD1. Trimming at V came to 6 bases and at J to 0 bases, leaving 4 bases not matched to a gene. Germline CDR1 reads MNHEY; CDR2 reads SVGAGI. The CDR3 extends over 14 amino acids. CDR3 sequence reads: CASSRGQTNYGYTF. In nucleotides, the CDR3 is TGTGCCAGCAGCCGGGGACAGACTAACTATGGCTACACCTTC.